Shown below are 32 T cell receptor beta chains from a single sample sequenced in a study of T cell changes during pregnancy in multiple sclerosis. The data were produced by immunoSEQ multiplex PCR, yet TCRdb's version contains in-frame clones alone and is incomplete. The sample lists about 32,000 clones; roughly nine tenths were seen once. The starting material was CD8+ T cells from peripheral blood mononuclear cells, obtained in the second trimester of pregnancy. All receptors derive from a female donor in good health, enrolled as a control in a pregnancy study.

V gene TRBV5-6 combines with J gene TRBJ1-1, with 8 positions matching TRBD1. This CDR3 has 15 residues. The germline V gene has CDR1 SGHDT and CDR2 YYEEEE. V was clipped by 3 bases and J by 1 base; unmatched bases: 5. CDR3 DNA sequence: TGTGCCAGCAGCTCCGCCGGGACAGGGAACACTGAAGCTTTCTTT. It yields the protein CASSSAGTGNTEAFF. The variable domain in full, completed from reference TRBV5-6 and TRBJ1-1, reads DAGVTQSPTHLIKTRGQQVTLRCSPKSGHDTVSWYQQALGQGPQFIFQYYEEEERQRGNFPDRFSGHQFPNYSSELNVNALLLGDSALYLCASSSAGTGNTEAFFGQGTRLTVV.

The CDR3 nucleotides read TGTGCCAGCAGCTTCCGGGACAGGGCACACGAGCAGTACTTC. This codes for CASSFRDRAHEQYF. The rearrangement joins TRBV13 to TRBJ2-7; TRBD1 aligns across 9 bases. Per germline, CDR1 PRHDT and CDR2 FYEKMQ (reference sequence). CDR3 size: 14 residues. Germline trimming cut 3 bases from V and 5 bases from J; bases unmatched to any gene: 5.

The chain has TRBV27 and TRBJ1-1, with no clear D. Trimming cost V 8 bases and J 0 bases, with 10 bases left between them. The CDR3 is made up of 13 amino acids. Germline values: CDR1 MNHEY, CDR2 SMNVEV (reference sequence). The CDR3 region is CASWTRLNTEAFF. The CDR3 DNA reads as TGTGCCAGCTGGACTAGACTGAACACTGAAGCTTTCTTT.

The chain is built from TRBV27 and TRBJ2-2; D call uncertain. Trimming removed 6 bases from V and 0 bases from J, with 5 bases in between. The CDR3 extends over 13 amino acids. CDR1 MNHEY and CDR2 SMNVEV come from the germline V gene (reference sequence). The chain's CDR3 is CASSPSNTGELFF. The CDR3 DNA follows: TGTGCCAGCAGCCCCTCGAACACCGGGGAGCTGTTTTTT.

V is TRBV4-3 and J is TRBJ2-2; perhaps TRBD2 as D (5 bases). Germline values: CDR1 LGHNA, CDR2 YSLEER. This CDR3 spans 16 amino acids. V lost 0 bases, J lost 1 base, and 9 bases lay in between. As DNA, the CDR3 is TGCGCCAGCAGCCAAGATACGGGATTGAACACCGGGGAGCTGTTTTTT. Translated, it gives CASSQDTGLNTGELFF.

The chain couples TRBV7-7 to TRBJ2-5; the match to TRBD2 covers 7 bases. Per germline, CDR1 SSHAT and CDR2 FNYEAQ (reference sequence). V lost 1 base and J lost 1; bases outside the gene matches: 9. The CDR3 has 17 amino acids. The DNA for the CDR3 is TGTGCCAGCAGCTTAGTAGGACTAGGGAGCGCCCAAGAGACCCAGTACTTC. Translation gives CASSLVGLGSAQETQYF.

The chain is built from TRBV6-1 and TRBJ2-7, with D perhaps TRBD1 (7 bases). V was cut by 6 bases and J by 2 bases, with 17 bases left in between. The CDR3 extends over 15 amino acids. Germline V lookup: CDR1 MNHNS, CDR2 SASEGT. DNA for the CDR3: TGTGCCAGCAGGGGCGCGGGACAGACGACCTACGAGCAGTACTTC. Translated, it gives CASRGAGQTTYEQYF.

This rearrangement joins TRBV4-2 to TRBJ2-1; a possible D gene is TRBD2 (6 bases). Germline V gives CDR1 LGHNA, CDR2 YNFKEQ. This CDR3 spans 15 amino acids. The V end lost 4 bases, the J end lost 7 bases, and 17 bases lay between the germline ends. DNA of the CDR3: TGTGCCAGCAGCCCCGGGACTTACGTTAGGAATGAGCAGTTCTTC. Translation gives CASSPGTYVRNEQFF.

The chain recombines TRBV7-9 with TRBJ2-5, with TRBD1 matching 8 bases. CDR1 and CDR2 from the germline V gene are SEHNR and FQNEAQ (reference sequence). This CDR3 comprises 17 residues. V gave up 4 bases and J gave up 3 bases; unmatched junction bases: 13. The CDR3 loop is CASSSTGTGISKETQYF. CDR3 sequence (DNA): TGTGCCAGCAGCTCCACCGGGACAGGTATTTCTAAAGAGACCCAGTACTTC.

The genes are TRBV25-1 and TRBJ1-2; D call uncertain. CDR1 is MGHDK, CDR2 SYGVNS, per germline. There are 12 residues in the CDR3. Trimming took 6 bases from V and 1 from J, leaving 6 bases between them. The CDR3 coding sequence is TGTGCCAGCAGCAGACTTAACTATGGCTACACCTTC. The encoded protein is CASSRLNYGYTF.

The chain couples TRBV2 to TRBJ2-5; 7 bases are a match to TRBD2. J lost 4 bases, V lost 0 bases, and 5 bases had no gene match. CDR1 is SNHLY and CDR2 is FYNNEI in the germline V gene. The length of the CDR3 is 15 residues. The DNA of the CDR3 is TGTGCCAGCAGTGAAGCAACTAGCGCCTTAGAGACCCAGTACTTC. Translated: CASSEATSALETQYF.

The chain employs TRBV14 and TRBJ2-7; perhaps TRBD1 as D (6 bases). The V end lost 1 base, the J end lost 1 base, and 11 bases lay between the germline ends. Looked up from germline, CDR1 is SGHDN and CDR2 is FVKESK. The CDR3 runs to 15 residues. The chain's CDR3 is CASSQARGFSYEQYF. The CDR3 DNA reads TGTGCCAGCAGCCAAGCAAGGGGGTTTTCCTACGAGCAGTACTTC.

In its sample, this clone was seen once. The chain combines TRBV7-9 with TRBJ1-3; D possibly corresponds to TRBD1 (6 bases). Trimming removed 4 bases from V and 0 bases from J, with 16 bases in between. The CDR3 spans 17 residues. The germline V gene encodes CDR1 SEHNR and CDR2 FQNEAQ (reference sequence). The CDR3 is CASSSNRDPSSGNTIYF. Written as DNA, the CDR3 is TGTGCCAGCAGCTCTAACAGGGATCCAAGCTCTGGAAACACCATATATTTT.

The genes are TRBV11-2 and TRBJ2-3; 13 bases map to TRBD2. CDR3 length: 15 residues. With V trimmed by 1 base and J by 5 bases, 0 bases remained unmatched. CDR1 and CDR2 from the germline V gene are SGHAT and FQNNGV. The CDR3 DNA follows: TGTGCCAGCAGCTTAGGGACTAGCGGGGGAGATACGCAGTATTTT. This sequence encodes CASSLGTSGGDTQYF.

This chain uses TRBV6-1 with TRBJ2-2; 10 positions agree with TRBD1. The CDR3 covers 17 residues. Germline assignment: CDR1 MNHNS and CDR2 SASEGT. Trimming took 6 bases from V and 7 from J; bases not matched to a gene: 14. CDR3 in amino acids: CASREIPGQGIGGELFF. CDR3 sequence (DNA): TGTGCCAGCAGGGAAATACCGGGACAGGGGATCGGCGGGGAGCTGTTTTTT.

J is TRBJ2-7 and V is TRBV27; D call uncertain. This CDR3 spans 14 amino acids. In germline, CDR1 is MNHEY, CDR2 SMNVEV (reference sequence). V dropped 5 bases and J dropped 0 bases, with 11 bases sitting between them. The CDR3 loop reads CASSASLLSYEQYF. The CDR3 coding sequence is TGTGCCAGCAGTGCTAGTCTTCTCTCCTACGAGCAGTACTTC.

V and J are TRBV4-1 and TRBJ2-5; D ambiguous. In germline, CDR1 is MGHRA, CDR2 YSYEKL. The CDR3 is 14 amino acids. V lost 1 base and J lost 2, with 8 bases in between. The CDR3 reads CASSQVIRQETQYF. CDR3 nucleotide sequence: TGCGCCAGCAGCCAAGTCATCAGACAAGAGACCCAGTACTTC.

The J gene is TRBJ2-1, the V gene TRBV7-9; no clear D. With 3 bases removed from V and 2 bases from J, the gap between germline ends came to 8 bases. CDR3 length: 14 residues. In germline, CDR1 is SEHNR, CDR2 FQNEAQ (reference sequence). The CDR3 loop reads CASSFDTAYNEQFF. As DNA, the CDR3 is TGTGCCAGCAGCTTCGATACAGCCTACAATGAGCAGTTCTTC. Supplemented by reference TRBV7-9 and TRBJ2-1, the full variable domain reads DTGVSQNPRHKITKRGQNVTFRCDPISEHNRLYWYRQTLGQGPEFLTYFQNEAQLEKSRLLSDRFSAERPKGSFSTLEIQRTEQGDSAMYLCASSFDTAYNEQFFGPGTRLTVL.

V is TRBV11-2 and J is TRBJ2-4; D gene ambiguous. Germline assignment: CDR1 SGHAT and CDR2 FQNNGV. This CDR3 region has 15 residues. Trimming took off 1 base at V and 1 base at J, with 8 bases between the two ends. DNA for the CDR3: TGTGCCAGCAGCTTAGGGAGATTGGCCAAAAACATTCAGTACTTC. It codes for CASSLGRLAKNIQYF.

This clone appeared a single time. This sequence joins TRBV19 and TRBJ1-5; D is unclear. The CDR3 totals 15 residues. V lost 1 base to trimming and J lost 0 bases, with 7 bases between them. Germline V gene data show CDR1 as LNHDA and CDR2 as SQIVND (reference sequence). The CDR3 region is CASSIAPYSNQPQHF. The DNA for the CDR3 is TGTGCCAGTAGTATAGCACCCTATAGCAATCAGCCCCAGCATTTT.

This sequence joins TRBV14 and TRBJ1-1; D ambiguous. The V and J ends lost 1 base and 4 bases respectively, with 7 bases between them. Germline V gives CDR1 SGHDN, CDR2 FVKESK. The CDR3 is made up of 13 amino acids. The DNA for the CDR3 is TGTGCCAGCAGCCAAGGCAGAGGCACTGAAGCTTTCTTT. Amino acid sequence: CASSQGRGTEAFF.

The chain carries TRBV5-5 and TRBJ1-6; D call uncertain. This CDR3 is built from 13 residues. Trimming left V 4 bases short and J 7 bases short, with 9 bases between. Germline V lookup: CDR1 SGHKS, CDR2 YYEKEE (reference sequence). CDR3 nucleotides: TGTGCCAGCAGCCCTCAGATGAATTCACCCCTCCACTTT. Amino acid sequence: CASSPQMNSPLHF.

V usage is TRBV6-5 and J usage is TRBJ2-2; 13 bases fit TRBD2. Per the germline V gene, CDR1 is MNHEY and CDR2 is SVGAGI. The CDR3 contains 15 residues. The junction had 6 bases not matched to a gene; V was cut back by 7 bases and J by 7 bases. The CDR3 loop reads CASKTSGGALGELFF. CDR3 nucleotide sequence: TGTGCCAGCAAAACTAGCGGGGGGGCCCTCGGGGAGCTGTTTTTT.

The chain is built from TRBV2 and TRBJ1-4; D not certain. The CDR3 is made up of 13 amino acids. Trimming removed 4 bases from V and 5 bases from J, with 8 bases in between. Germline CDR1 SNHLY, CDR2 FYNNEI. CDR3: CASSVPGNEKLFF. The CDR3 DNA sequence: TGTGCCAGCAGTGTACCAGGAAATGAAAAACTGTTTTTT.

The V and J genes are TRBV11-3 and TRBJ2-7; D perhaps matches TRBD1 (6 bases). Germline-derived CDR1 and CDR2 are SGHNT and YENEEA. This CDR3 is 14 amino acids long. V lost 5 bases to trimming and J lost 3 bases, with 14 bases between them. The DNA for the CDR3 is TGTGCCAGCAGCCAGACAGGTACTCGCTACGAGCAGTACTTC. It codes for CASSQTGTRYEQYF.

The V gene is TRBV7-8, the J gene TRBJ2-7; D is undetermined. The CDR3 sequence is 13 residues long. Deletions cut 2 bases from V and 5 bases from J, with 10 bases between. Germline lookup yields CDR1 SGHVS and CDR2 FQNEAQ. The chain's CDR3 is CASSLRVPHEQYF. The CDR3 DNA reads as TGTGCCAGCAGCTTACGGGTTCCCCACGAGCAGTACTTC.

The rearrangement uses TRBV19 and TRBJ1-1; tentative D call: TRBD1 (5 bases). V shed 5 bases and J shed 6 bases, with 13 bases lying between them. The CDR3 runs to 13 residues. The germline CDR1 and CDR2 sequences are LNHDA and SQIVND (reference sequence). This CDR3 is CASSPLTAPEAFF. As DNA, the CDR3 is TGTGCCAGTAGTCCATTGACAGCCCCTGAAGCTTTCTTT. The variable domain in full, completed from reference TRBV19 and TRBJ1-1, reads DGGITQSPKYLFRKEGQNVTLSCEQNLNHDAMYWYRQDPGQGLRLIYYSQIVNDFQKGDIAEGYSVSREKKESFPLTVTSAQKNPTAFYLCASSPLTAPEAFFGQGTRLTVV.

The gene calls are TRBV7-9 and TRBJ2-6; unclear D gene. Germline V gives CDR1 SEHNR, CDR2 FQNEAQ (reference sequence). This CDR3 spans 15 amino acids. Between the trimmed V and J ends, which lost 1 base and 2 bases, there was a span of 6 bases. CDR3 sequence: CASSLDRPGANVLTF. DNA for the CDR3: TGTGCCAGCAGCTTAGACAGACCTGGGGCCAACGTCCTGACTTTC.

This clone was picked up one time. J is TRBJ1-2 and V is TRBV11-2, with 8 bases identical to TRBD1. V lost 4 bases and J lost 0; bases outside the gene matches: 13. The CDR3 loop spans 18 amino acids. Germline CDR1 SGHAT, CDR2 FQNNGV. CDR3: CASSSVPRQGSPNYGYTF. The CDR3 bases are TGTGCCAGCAGCTCAGTCCCTCGACAGGGGAGTCCTAACTATGGCTACACCTTC.

The gene calls are TRBV13 and TRBJ1-1; TRBD1 aligns across 7 bases. CDR3 size: 14 residues. Germline CDR1 and CDR2: PRHDT and FYEKMQ (reference sequence). The J segment lost 4 bases and the V segment lost 0 bases, leaving 2 bases of the junction unmatched. CDR3 sequence reads: CASSLGSGGTEAFF. CDR3 nucleotides: TGTGCCAGCAGCTTAGGGTCAGGGGGCACTGAAGCTTTCTTT.

CDR3 DNA sequence: TGTGCCAGCAGCTTTACTAGCGAACCCAACTACGAGCAGTACTTC. Translating it yields CASSFTSEPNYEQYF. The chain combines TRBV7-2 with TRBJ2-7, with 7 bases matching TRBD2. After removal of 3 bases from V and 3 bases from J, the junction contained 8 bases not matched to a gene. Germline V gene lookup returns CDR1 SGHTA and CDR2 FQGNSA. The CDR3 sequence is 15 residues long.

Only one count was recorded for this clone. J is TRBJ2-3 and V is TRBV7-2, with D possibly being TRBD2 (5 bases). V shed 10 bases and J shed 4 bases, with 15 bases lying between them. The CDR3 totals 13 residues. Germline-derived CDR1 and CDR2 are SGHTA and FQGNSA. CDR3 coding DNA: TGTGCCACCTTGCTGACGAGGGCAGATACGCAGTATTTT. Residues: CATLLTRADTQYF.